One T cell receptor (beta chain) is described in this entry. With V trimmed by 2 bases and J by 6 bases, 7 bases remained unmatched. CDR3 size: 15 residues. CDR1 and CDR2 (germline): DFQATT, SNEGSKA (reference sequence). The sample comes from a study of spatial heterogeneity in lung cancer. About the research overall: Each distinct TCR and UMI combination averaged more than ten appearances in raw reads.

Individual TCR cDNA molecules each bore their own unique molecular identifier. TCRdb used MiXCR to reprocess the 5' RACE reads, holding one entry per CDR3 protein. The data contain tens of thousands of distinct CDR3 sequences, roughly 15% of them singletons. Sample time point: sample taken at primary tumor resection. Unsorted whole RNA samples from tumor, nontumor lung or frozen PBMC were sequenced. The donor population consisted of approximately 68 patients with untreated, early-stage non-small cell lung cancer. The sample consisted of PBMCs, taken at surgery. The V and J genes are TRBV20-1 and TRBJ2-1, with 10 bases identical to TRBD2. The receptor was derived from a male donor with early-stage non-small cell lung cancer. CDR3 region: CSARKTGTSVNEQFF. The CDR3 coding sequence is TGCAGTGCTAGAAAAACCGGGACTAGCGTCAATGAGCAGTTCTTC.